The sequence of this T cell receptor (beta chain) was determined in a study of human T cells and chemical hapten exposure. The time point: patch test 1, 2 weeks after DPC sensitization. Treatment defined: therapeutic diphenylcyclopropenone sensitization with weekly scalp DPC. The CDR3 sequence is 14 residues long. V shed 6 bases, J shed 8 bases, and the junction held 10 bases outside the gene matches. Germline loops: CDR1 MNHNS, CDR2 SASEGT. This clonotype was seen more than once but under ten times. One entry per CDR3 protein results from TCRdb running MiXCR on the RACE reads. The table has around 69,000 distinct CDR3 sequences, around 9.8% seen once.

The chain recombines TRBV6-1 with TRBJ2-1; 7 bases map to TRBD2. The specimen was whole blood, collected in connection with sensitization to the hapten diphenylcyclopropenone (DPC). The TCR sequence derives from a woman aged 40 to 50 with alopecia areata. Some clones in this sample may be carry-over from other donors' samples. CDR3 residues: CASSSGGLVHEQFF. The CDR3 region has the DNA TGTGCCAGCAGCAGCGGCGGACTAGTGCATGAGCAGTTCTTC.